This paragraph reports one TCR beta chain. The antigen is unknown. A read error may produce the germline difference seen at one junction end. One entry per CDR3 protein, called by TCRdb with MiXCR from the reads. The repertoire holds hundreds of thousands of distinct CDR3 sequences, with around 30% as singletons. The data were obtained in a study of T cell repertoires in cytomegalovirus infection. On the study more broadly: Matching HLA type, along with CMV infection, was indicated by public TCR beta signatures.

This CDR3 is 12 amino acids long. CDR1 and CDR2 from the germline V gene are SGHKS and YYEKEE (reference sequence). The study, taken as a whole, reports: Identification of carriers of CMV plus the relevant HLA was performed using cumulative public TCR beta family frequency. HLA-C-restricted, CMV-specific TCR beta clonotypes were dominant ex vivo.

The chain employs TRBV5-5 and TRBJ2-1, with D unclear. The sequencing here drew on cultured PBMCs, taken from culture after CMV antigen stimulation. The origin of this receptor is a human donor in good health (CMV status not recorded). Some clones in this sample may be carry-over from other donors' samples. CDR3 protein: CASSFGGREQLF. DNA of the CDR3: TGTGCCAGCAGCTTTGGTGGCCGTGAGCAGTTGTTC. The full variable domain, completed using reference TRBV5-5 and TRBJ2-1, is DAGVTQSPTHLIKTRGQQVTLRCSPISGHKSVSWYQQVLGQGPQFIFQYYEKEERGRGNFPDRFSARQFPNYSSELNVNALLLGDSALYLCASSFGGREQLFGPGTRLTVL.